This T cell receptor (beta chain) was sequenced for a study of blood T cell repertoires in COVID-19. Study-level background: From the United States, Italy and Spain came samples of acute and convalescent COVID-19.

As handled by the study authors: From reference gene primer amplification, estimates of nucleated cell counts were derived. Measured with immunoSEQ multiplex PCR; TCRdb has only the in-frame clones, and not every one. The V and J calls and clone size come from that table; D and trimming were worked out from the DNA. The repertoire has roughly 100,000 clones, about 80% of them found once; the top ten carry roughly 29%. This CDR3 comprises 15 residues. Germline CDR1 is SGHNT and CDR2 is YENEEA. With V trimmed by 4 bases and J by 3 bases, 4 bases remained unmatched. Sequencing input: peripheral blood. The chain recombines TRBV11-3 with TRBJ2-2; TRBD1 matches 8 bases. The receptor was derived from a man aged 55 to 70 with acute or convalescent COVID-19. The CDR3 sequence is CASSSQGADTGELFF. CDR3 in DNA: TGTGCCAGCAGCTCGCAGGGGGCTGACACCGGGGAGCTGTTTTTT.